This T cell receptor (beta chain) is from a study of cytomegalovirus exposure and HLA in healthy donors. Overall study findings and caveats: TCR beta V- and J-gene trimming, according to a later analysis, was linked to a missense DCLRE1C variant.

PCR primers comprised 60 Vbeta and 13 Jbeta primers. Generated by immunoSEQ multiplex PCR, the TCRdb table keeps only in-frame clones and is missing some. The sample holds roughly 99,000 clones, over 70% seen once. CDR3 length equals 15 residues. Germline CDR1 is GTSNPN and CDR2 is SVGIG (reference sequence). The trim removed 2 bases at V and 6 bases at J, leaving 10 bases unmatched. Remarks on this clone: Its antigen is still unknown.

The sequencing input was PBMCs. The V and J genes are TRBV30 and TRBJ1-1; 9 nucleotides agree with TRBD1. This receptor was taken from a man aged 30 to 45 in good health and CMV-seronegative. DNA of the CDR3: TGTGCCTGGAGTTCTCGGACAGGGGCGGGCGCTGAAGCTTTCTTT. The encoded protein is CAWSSRTGAGAEAFF.